These 30 T cell receptor beta chains came from one sample sequenced in a study of cytomegalovirus exposure and HLA in healthy donors. 60 Vbeta and 13 Jbeta primers were used in PCR. TCRdb keeps only in-frame clones here, not all; method: immunoSEQ multiplex PCR. Recorded for this sample: 45,000 to 60,000 clones. Input material: PBMCs. These receptors came from a woman aged 40 to 50 in good health and CMV-seronegative.

The chain uses TRBV19 and TRBJ2-2; TRBD2 matches at 15 bases. The V and J ends lost 6 bases and 5 bases, in that order; junction bases with no gene match: 7. The CDR3 contains 17 residues. The germline V gene encodes CDR1 LNHDA and CDR2 SQIVND (reference sequence). The CDR3 DNA reads as TGTGCCAGTAGCCTCGGGACTAGCGGGAGGAGTACCGGGGAGCTGTTTTTT. Amino acid sequence: CASSLGTSGRSTGELFF.

The rearrangement links TRBV28 to TRBJ2-5; the D gene is possibly TRBD1 (6 bases). From germline, CDR1 is MDHEN and CDR2 SYDVKM. The CDR3 length is 14 residues. V lost 3 bases, J lost 2 bases, and 10 bases lay in between. The CDR3 loop is CASSLSRGQETQYF. CDR3 nucleotides: TGTGCCAGCAGTTTGTCCAGGGGACAAGAGACCCAGTACTTC. Full variable domain (rest looked up from reference TRBV28 and TRBJ2-5): DVKVTQSSRYLVKRTGEKVFLECVQDMDHENMFWYRQDPGLGLRLIYFSYDVKMKEKGDIPEGYSVSREKKERFSLILESASTNQTSMYLCASSLSRGQETQYFGPGTRLLVL.

The chain carries TRBV4-3 and TRBJ2-3; 7 nucleotides align to TRBD2. V lost 3 bases and J lost 2; bases outside the gene matches: 11. This CDR3 region has 17 residues. Germline V gives CDR1 LGHNA, CDR2 YSLEER. For the CDR3, the DNA is TGCGCCAGCAGCCACGATTTTAGCGGGCTCTCCACAGATACGCAGTATTTT. Translating it yields CASSHDFSGLSTDTQYF.

The chain uses TRBV7-9 and TRBJ2-5, with D maybe TRBD1 (6 bases). The CDR3 loop spans 13 amino acids. CDR1 is SEHNR and CDR2 is FQNEAQ in the germline V gene (reference sequence). V was cut by 10 bases and J by 2 bases, with 14 bases left in between. The CDR3 region is CATYSGTQETQYF. CDR3 coding DNA: TGTGCCACCTATTCGGGGACACAAGAGACCCAGTACTTC.

The genes are TRBV9 and TRBJ2-7; tentative D call: TRBD1 (6 bases). V was cut by 0 bases and J by 3 bases, with 13 bases left in between. Germline V gene sequence: CDR1 SGDLS, CDR2 YYNGEE. The CDR3 consists of 15 residues. CDR3 sequence (DNA): TGTGCCAGCAGCGTAGGTTTCGGACAGTTCTACGAGCAGTACTTC. This codes for CASSVGFGQFYEQYF.

The rearrangement uses TRBV9 and TRBJ2-5; tentative D call: TRBD1 (6 bases). V was pared by 0 bases and J by 1 base, with 13 bases between. This CDR3 has 16 amino acids. CDR1 SGDLS and CDR2 YYNGEE come from the germline V gene. CDR3 DNA: TGTGCCAGCAGCGTAGGAAGGGGGTCGGCCCAAGAGACCCAGTACTTC. Its translation is CASSVGRGSAQETQYF.

This chain joins TRBV5-4 and TRBJ2-1; TRBD1 aligns across 9 bases. The J segment lost 10 bases and the V segment lost 4 bases, leaving 6 bases of the junction unmatched. CDR3 length: 13 amino acids. CDR1 is SGHNT, CDR2 YYREEE, per germline (reference sequence). CDR3 sequence (DNA): TGTGCCAGCAGCCCACAGGGGGCGGAGGAGCAGTTCTTC. It yields the protein CASSPQGAEEQFF.

The chain joins TRBV10-3 to TRBJ1-1, with 7 bases identical to TRBD1. J gave up 4 bases and V 10 bases, and 9 bases lay outside the gene matches. The germline CDR1 and CDR2 sequences are ENHRY and SYGVKD. The CDR3 covers 13 residues. The CDR3 protein is CATDSGQSTEAFF. CDR3 in DNA: TGTGCCACCGATTCGGGACAGAGCACTGAAGCTTTCTTT.

V and J are TRBV28 and TRBJ2-7; possible D gene TRBD1, 6 bases. Trimming took 7 bases from V and 5 from J, leaving 15 bases between them. Germline V gene lookup returns CDR1 MDHEN and CDR2 SYDVKM. The CDR3 runs to 13 residues. CDR3 sequence: CASTSAGENEQYF. CDR3 bases: TGTGCCAGCACATCCGCAGGGGAGAACGAGCAGTACTTC.

The chain employs TRBV5-1 and TRBJ1-1, with D uncertain. Germline V gives CDR1 SGHRS, CDR2 YFSETQ. This CDR3 is 14 amino acids long. The V gene lost 0 bases and the J gene lost 2 bases, with 8 bases spanning the gap. The CDR3 here is CASSLVSVNTEAFF. The CDR3 region has the DNA TGCGCCAGCAGCTTGGTGAGCGTTAACACTGAAGCTTTCTTT. The variable domain in full, completed from reference TRBV5-1 and TRBJ1-1, reads KAGVTQTPRYLIKTRGQQVTLSCSPISGHRSVSWYQQTPGQGLQFLFEYFSETQRNKGNFPGRFSGRQFSNSRSEMNVSTLELGDSALYLCASSLVSVNTEAFFGQGTRLTVV.

As regards this clone: An end of the junction differs from the germline gene, which may be a read error. V is TRBV27 and J is TRBJ2-7; TRBD2 might be the D (6 bases). The CDR3 spans 15 residues. Germline values: CDR1 MNHEY, CDR2 SMNVEV (reference sequence). DNA of the CDR3: TGTGCCAGCAGTCTATCCGGGACTGGACTCTACGAGCAGTACTTC. This gives the protein CASSLSGTGLYEQYF.

J is TRBJ2-5 and V is TRBV30; D perhaps matches TRBD1 (6 bases). The length of the CDR3 is 13 residues. Trimming removed 1 base from V and 11 bases from J, with 17 bases in between. The V gene's germline CDR1 is GTSNPN and CDR2 SVGIG (reference sequence). The CDR3 sequence is CAWSAEQGWEQYF. CDR3 in DNA: TGTGCCTGGAGTGCTGAACAGGGTTGGGAGCAGTACTTC.

This chain uses TRBV19 with TRBJ2-1; D is unresolved. Germline V lookup: CDR1 LNHDA, CDR2 SQIVND (reference sequence). This CDR3 is built from 16 residues. Trimming pared 4 bases from V and 5 bases from J, leaving 18 bases between. The CDR3 protein is CASSTGDHTLHNEQFF. The CDR3 nucleotides read TGTGCCAGTAGTACGGGTGACCACACTCTACACAATGAGCAGTTCTTC.

The chain has TRBV4-1 and TRBJ2-5; TRBD2 matches 7 bases. With 0 bases clipped from V and 4 bases from J, the junction kept 14 bases outside the gene matches. The CDR3 runs to 18 residues. The germline gives CDR1 MGHRA, CDR2 YSYEKL. In nucleotides, the CDR3 is TGCGCCAGCAGCCAAGATCCCTCATCTGCGGGAGTCGGAGAGACCCAGTACTTC. As protein: CASSQDPSSAGVGETQYF.

The gene calls are TRBV18 and TRBJ2-1; TRBD1 is a possible D gene (6 bases). This CDR3 spans 15 amino acids. V dropped 2 bases and J dropped 6 bases, with 14 bases sitting between them. Germline V lookup: CDR1 KGHSH, CDR2 LQKENI. The CDR3 DNA sequence: TGTGCCAGCTCACCAGGGACACAAAATACCAATGAGCAGTTCTTC. It encodes CASSPGTQNTNEQFF.

The genes are TRBV29-1 and TRBJ1-2, with a weak D call TRBD1 (6 bases). Germline V CDR1 and CDR2: SQVTM, ANQGSEA. V was trimmed by 4 bases and J by 0 bases, leaving 9 bases between them. This CDR3 is 13 amino acids long. Written as DNA, the CDR3 is TGCAGCGTTGCCCGGGACACTAACTATGGCTACACCTTC. The encoded protein is CSVARDTNYGYTF.

The genes are TRBV7-3 and TRBJ1-1; D gene ambiguous. Looked up from germline, CDR1 is SGHTA and CDR2 is FQGTGA. V was cut by 3 bases and J by 0 bases, with 5 bases left in between. The CDR3 length is 13 residues. CDR3: CASSFNMNTEAFF. Here the CDR3 DNA reads TGTGCCAGCAGCTTTAACATGAACACTGAAGCTTTCTTT. Filled out from reference TRBV7-3 and TRBJ1-1, the complete variable domain reads GAGVSQTPSNKVTEKGKYVELRCDPISGHTALYWYRQSLGQGPEFLIYFQGTGAADDSGLPNDRFFAVRPEGSVSTLKIQRTERGDSAVYLCASSFNMNTEAFFGQGTRLTVV.

The CDR3 DNA follows: TGTGCCAGCAGTTATACGGACATGAACACTGAAGCTTTCTTT. Translation gives CASSYTDMNTEAFF. The chain joins TRBV6-5 to TRBJ1-1; possibly TRBD1 for D (5 bases). Looked up from germline, CDR1 is MNHEY and CDR2 is SVGAGI. CDR3 length: 14 residues. V lost 3 bases to trimming and J lost 0 bases, with 8 bases between them.

The V call is TRBV7-8, the J call TRBJ2-2; 13 nucleotides agree with TRBD2. CDR1 and CDR2 (germline): SGHVS, FQNEAQ. This CDR3 has 17 residues. J lost 9 bases, V lost 5 bases, and 12 bases had no gene match. The CDR3 nucleotides are TGTGCCAGCAGCCCTGCTGTGACTAGCGGGAGGACCCGGGAGCTGTTTTTT. This gives the protein CASSPAVTSGRTRELFF.

V and J are TRBV10-3 and TRBJ1-6; the match to TRBD1 covers 11 bases. Germline V gene sequence: CDR1 ENHRY, CDR2 SYGVKD. V lost 10 bases to trimming and J lost 7 bases; unmatched junction nucleotides: 3. The CDR3 spans 13 residues. CDR3: CATGDRGNSPLHF. The CDR3 bases are TGTGCCACCGGGGACAGGGGGAATTCACCCCTCCACTTT.

This chain joins TRBV19 and TRBJ2-1; tentative D call: TRBD2 (7 bases). The germline V gene encodes CDR1 LNHDA and CDR2 SQIVND (reference sequence). V was clipped by 0 bases and J by 5 bases, with 11 bases between them. This CDR3 has 15 residues. The CDR3 sequence: CASSIEGGRDNEQFF. The CDR3 DNA follows: TGTGCCAGTAGTATAGAGGGGGGGCGGGACAATGAGCAGTTCTTC.

The rearrangement joins TRBV6-5 to TRBJ2-1; 8 positions match TRBD1. The CDR3 contains 16 residues. Germline CDR1 and CDR2: MNHEY and SVGAGI. Losses at the gene ends were 0 bases for V and 5 bases for J; bases not matched to a gene: 6. The CDR3 DNA is TGTGCCAGCAGTTACTCAGGGCAGGGGGCGCACAATGAGCAGTTCTTC. Protein sequence: CASSYSGQGAHNEQFF.

The rearrangement links TRBV5-6 to TRBJ1-2; TRBD1 matches at 8 bases. CDR1 is SGHDT and CDR2 is YYEEEE in the germline V gene. V dropped 4 bases and J dropped 2; count of bases not matched to a gene: 4. This CDR3 has 14 residues. This CDR3 is CASSPTGVNYGYTF. The CDR3 DNA sequence: TGTGCCAGCAGCCCGACAGGGGTGAACTATGGCTACACCTTC. The whole variable domain, remainder taken from reference TRBV5-6 and TRBJ1-2, is DAGVTQSPTHLIKTRGQQVTLRCSPKSGHDTVSWYQQALGQGPQFIFQYYEEEERQRGNFPDRFSGHQFPNYSSELNVNALLLGDSALYLCASSPTGVNYGYTFGSGTRLTVV.

The J gene is TRBJ1-6, the V gene TRBV5-1, with D tentatively TRBD1 (5 bases). The germline V gene encodes CDR1 SGHRS and CDR2 YFSETQ. The V end was cut by 4 bases, the J end by 7 bases, with 15 bases between. CDR3 length: 15 residues. The CDR3 nucleotides are TGCGCCAGCAGCATTTTGGGGACTATCAATTCACCCCTCCACTTT. It encodes CASSILGTINSPLHF.

The chain is built from TRBV9 and TRBJ1-2; D may be TRBD1 (6 bases). Germline V gene lookup returns CDR1 SGDLS and CDR2 YYNGEE. CDR3 size: 14 residues. With 3 bases removed from V and 4 bases from J, the gap between germline ends came to 13 bases. The CDR3 sequence is CASSGPGTPYGYTF. DNA of the CDR3: TGTGCCAGCAGCGGACCCGGGACACCCTATGGCTACACCTTC.

The V and J genes are TRBV4-1 and TRBJ2-3, with a possible D match to TRBD2 (6 bases). Per the germline V gene, CDR1 is MGHRA and CDR2 is YSYEKL. V gave up 0 bases and J gave up 0 bases, with 10 bases separating them. This CDR3 has 16 amino acids. CDR3 sequence: CASSQEGGWSTDTQYF. CDR3 DNA: TGCGCCAGCAGCCAAGAGGGGGGTTGGAGCACAGATACGCAGTATTTT.

The genes are TRBV28 and TRBJ1-4, with TRBD1 matching 8 bases. CDR1 and CDR2 from the germline V gene are MDHEN and SYDVKM. The CDR3 is 14 amino acids. V was pared by 7 bases and J by 6 bases, with 7 bases of the junction left unmatched. The CDR3: CASTSDRDYEKLFF. The CDR3 DNA reads TGTGCCAGCACCTCGGACAGGGACTATGAAAAACTGTTTTTT.

The chain recombines TRBV7-2 with TRBJ2-3; TRBD1 might be the D (6 bases). The germline V and J ends were trimmed by 1 base and 2 bases, with 13 bases remaining between them. The CDR3 is made up of 16 amino acids. Germline V gene data show CDR1 as SGHTA and CDR2 as FQGNSA. The CDR3, as DNA: TGTGCCAGCAGCTTAGGCCGGGACACGAACACAGATACGCAGTATTTT. Amino acid sequence: CASSLGRDTNTDTQYF.

This chain joins TRBV7-9 and TRBJ1-1; 7 bases agree with TRBD1. V shed 4 bases and J 3 bases; nucleotides not matched to a gene: 5. In germline, CDR1 is SEHNR, CDR2 FQNEAQ (reference sequence). The CDR3 is 14 residues long. The CDR3 region has the DNA TGTGCCAGCAGCTCTTGGACAGGCGACACTGAAGCTTTCTTT. Translated, it gives CASSSWTGDTEAFF.

V is TRBV7-2 and J is TRBJ2-7; a weak D match, TRBD2 (5 bases). The CDR3 totals 14 residues. Germline CDR1 and CDR2: SGHTA and FQGNSA. The V gene lost 5 bases and the J gene lost 4 bases, with 15 bases spanning the gap. CDR3 sequence (DNA): TGTGCCAGCAGCAAGGTCGCGGGTGGGTACGAGCAGTACTTC. This codes for CASSKVAGGYEQYF.